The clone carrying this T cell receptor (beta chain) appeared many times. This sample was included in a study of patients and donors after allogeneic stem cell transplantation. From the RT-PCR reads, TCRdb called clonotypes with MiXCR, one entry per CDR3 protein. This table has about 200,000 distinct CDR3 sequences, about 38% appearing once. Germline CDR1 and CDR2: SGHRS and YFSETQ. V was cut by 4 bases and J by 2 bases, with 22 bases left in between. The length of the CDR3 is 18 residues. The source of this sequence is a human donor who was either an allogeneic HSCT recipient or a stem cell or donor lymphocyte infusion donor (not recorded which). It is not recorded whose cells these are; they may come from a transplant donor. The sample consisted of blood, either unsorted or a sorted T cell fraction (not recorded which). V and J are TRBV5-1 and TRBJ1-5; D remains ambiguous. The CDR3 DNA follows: TGCGCCAGCAGCCCGGGTTACGGACCGACTCAAGGCAATCAGCCCCAGCATTTT. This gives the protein CASSPGYGPTQGNQPQHF.